This section outlines one TCR beta chain sequence together with its context. Trimming left V 3 bases short and J 6 bases short, with 12 bases between. CDR1 is KGHSH, CDR2 LQKENI, per germline. The CDR3 is 14 residues long. These data belong to a study of cytomegalovirus exposure and HLA in healthy donors. 60 Vbeta and 13 Jbeta primers were used in PCR. Profiled with immunoSEQ multiplex PCR; TCRdb holds only in-frame clones, not every one. The sample holds some 150,000 clones; roughly 77% are singletons and the top ten take 7.7%. This TCR was recovered from a man aged 30 to 39 in good health and CMV-seropositive. V gene TRBV18 combines with J gene TRBJ1-5; tentative D call: TRBD1 (5 bases). The sequencing input was PBMCs. The CDR3 region has the DNA TGTGCCAGCTCACCGGGGCAGGGCGGTCAGCCCCAGCATTTT. The encoded protein is CASSPGQGGQPQHF.